This T cell receptor (beta chain) was identified in a study of T cells after yellow fever vaccination. A process of 5'RACE template switching, which added a universal primer site and UMIs, was used to make TCR cDNA. From the 5' RACE reads, TCRdb called clonotypes with MiXCR, one entry per CDR3 protein. This table has approximately 96,000 distinct CDR3 sequences, 8% to 10% appearing once. Broader study findings: Booster samples showed a return of most primary-vaccination clones (under 97% CD4, approximately 90% CD8).

The sequence was collected from a man younger than 35 who received the YFV17D yellow fever vaccine. The sample here was CD8+ T cells not binding an NS4B(214-222) dextramer, sorted from PBMCs, taken roughly 14 days after the first yellow fever vaccination.

As DNA, the CDR3 is TGTGCCAGCAGCTTTGGGACAGTCGAGCAGTACTTC. It yields the protein CASSFGTVEQYF. The chain is built from TRBV5-4 and TRBJ2-7, with 7 nucleotides matching TRBD1. CDR3 size: 12 residues. V lost 2 bases to trimming and J lost 6 bases; unmatched junction nucleotides: 2. Germline CDR1 reads SGHNT; CDR2 reads YYREEE (reference sequence).